Sequencing of this T cell receptor beta chain was carried out in a study of blood T cell repertoires in COVID-19. Study in general: Samples of COVID-19 (acute and convalescent) were obtained from the United States, Italy and Spain.

This CDR3 is 12 amino acids long. Trimming removed 7 bases from V and 4 bases from J, with 10 bases in between. CDR1 and CDR2 (germline): MNHEY, SVGAGI. Per the study methods: Reference gene primers were amplified, and this amplification served to estimate nucleated cell counts. TCRdb's table, derived via immunoSEQ multiplex PCR, lists solely in-frame clones and lacks some. V, J and clone size were drawn from that table, and D and trimming were deduced from the DNA. This repertoire shows about 170,000 clones, roughly nine tenths found once; its top ten account for roughly 3.3%. This TCR derives from a man between 70 and 80 years old with acute or convalescent COVID-19. The specimen was peripheral blood. V usage is TRBV6-5 and J usage is TRBJ1-2, with a weak D call TRBD1 (5 bases). The CDR3 DNA sequence: TGTGCCAGCACTGGGGGGGGCTATGGCTACACCTTC. It is translated as CASTGGGYGYTF.